This record covers a single TCR beta chain. The antigen is not known. Trimming took off 6 bases at V and 8 bases at J, with 21 bases between the two ends. The CDR3 covers 15 residues. Germline V gene lookup returns CDR1 SGHNT and CDR2 YYREEE (reference sequence). The treatment here: about 20 received Ad26.COV2.S at low or high dose, single or two shots; about five received placebo; per-sample allocation not given. Sampling was done on day 63 after the first vaccine or placebo injection. This entry belongs to a study of Ad26.COV2.S vaccination and SARS-CoV-2 variants. At the level of the study: Within the COV1001 Ad26.COV2.S trial arm, the donor was enrolled. Intramuscularly, Ad26.COV2.S was given either once or twice, 56 days apart.

This table comes from immunoSEQ multiplex PCR, and its TCRdb copy is limited to in-frame clones, with some not included. The sample has fewer than 500,000 clones, roughly 89% seen once; the top ten hold 2.5%. Study-level points and caveats: Considerable breadth of spike-specific CD8+ and CD4+ T cell responses has reportedly been documented following vaccination.

Sequencing was performed on peripheral blood, taken in a trial of Ad26.COV2.S vaccine versus placebo. The chain couples TRBV5-4 to TRBJ2-1, with a tentative D call TRBD2 (6 bases). The receptor was isolated from a person between 18 and 60 years old who received the Ad26.COV2.S COVID-19 vaccine or a placebo. CDR3 nucleotides: TGTGCCAGCATCGCCGGGGGAGCCGCGGCAGATGAGCAGTTCTTC. It specifies CASIAGGAAADEQFF.